This T cell receptor (beta chain) appears in the sequencing data of a study of cytomegalovirus exposure and HLA in healthy donors. Study-level information: An early release of data contained tens of millions of unique TCRs, which came from HLA-typed donors. Regarding the study as a whole: Using a false discovery rate of 0.05, a later analysis showed that 15,000 to 20,000 TCR beta sequences were associated with HLA alleles. Clonal expansion, a later analysis showed, was greater in HLA-associated TCR beta chains than in equally common others.

PCR employed 60 Vbeta and 13 Jbeta primers. Profiling relied on immunoSEQ multiplex PCR, and the TCRdb table lists in-frame clones only, not all of them. Here the sample spans approximately 200,000 clones, around 79% being singletons. Though probably carrying unrecorded immune exposures, donors were nominally healthy at sampling. Trimming at V came to 5 bases and at J to 2 bases, leaving 6 bases not matched to a gene. Germline V gene data show CDR1 as SGHDT and CDR2 as YYEEEE. This CDR3 is 17 amino acids long. A note on this clone: As yet, its antigen is unknown.

The sample taken for sequencing was PBMCs. This sequence originates from a woman in her 30s in good health and CMV-seropositive. The chain recombines TRBV5-6 with TRBJ2-5; TRBD2 agrees at 16 bases. CDR3 nucleotides: TGTGCCAGCAGACCCGGGACTAGCGGGAGGGCACAAGAGACCCAGTACTTC. Translation: CASRPGTSGRAQETQYF.